These 18 T cell receptor beta chains were all obtained from the same sample, sequenced in a study of human T cells and chemical hapten exposure. Sample time point: patch test 3, about 24 weeks after DPC sensitization. Indicated treatment: therapeutic diphenylcyclopropenone sensitization with weekly scalp DPC. TCRdb recomputed calls from the RACE reads with MiXCR, one row per CDR3 protein. This sample has some 62,000 distinct CDR3 sequences, with about 11% found just once. This specimen was whole blood, taken in connection with sensitization to the hapten diphenylcyclopropenone (DPC). The origin of the receptors is a woman in her 30s with alopecia areata. Some clones in this sample may be carry-over from other donors' samples.

Only a few counts were recorded for this clonotype. The CDR3 is CASSVEWNSPLHF. The CDR3, as DNA: TGTGCCAGCAGCGTAGAATGGAATTCACCCCTCCACTTT. The chain links TRBV9 to TRBJ1-6, with D unclear. The V end lost 0 bases, the J end lost 7 bases, and 5 bases lay between the germline ends. The CDR3 length is 13 residues. Germline V lookup: CDR1 SGDLS, CDR2 YYNGEE.

Many counts were recorded for this clonotype. This chain links TRBV7-8 with TRBJ2-3, with 8 bases lining up with TRBD2. CDR1 SGHVS and CDR2 FQNEAQ come from the germline V gene. V shed 1 base, J shed 0 bases, and the junction held 9 bases outside the gene matches. The CDR3 has 18 residues. Here the CDR3 reads CASSLGGLAGSSTDTQYF. In nucleotides, the CDR3 is TGTGCCAGCAGCTTAGGGGGTTTAGCGGGATCTAGCACAGATACGCAGTATTTT.

On this clonotype: This may be a read error: a much more frequent sequence differs by one nucleotide. V is TRBV12-3 or TRBV12-4 and J is TRBJ1-1; maybe TRBD1 (5 bases). This CDR3 spans 14 amino acids. V lost 10 bases to trimming and J lost 4 bases, with 19 bases between them. In DNA form, the CDR3 reads TGTGCCAACACCCTAATGGGAGGGGCCACTGAAGCTTTCTTT. Translated: CANTLMGGATEAFF.

The chain combines TRBV10-3 with TRBJ2-3, with 9 bases matching TRBD2. This CDR3 is 14 amino acids long. Germline CDR1 reads ENHRY; CDR2 reads SYGVKD. The V and J ends lost 6 bases and 2 bases, in that order; junction bases with no gene match: 3. The CDR3 DNA reads as TGTGCCATCAGGGGGACTAGCCTCACAGATACGCAGTATTTT. Translated: CAIRGTSLTDTQYF.

The V gene is TRBV28, the J gene TRBJ1-2; D gene ambiguous. Trimming pared 5 bases from V and 8 bases from J, leaving 18 bases between. CDR1 MDHEN and CDR2 SYDVKM come from the germline V gene. CDR3 length: 14 amino acids. CDR3 bases: TGTGCCAGCAGTCCAGCAGGAGGGCATAAGGGCTACACCTTC. Residues: CASSPAGGHKGYTF.

CDR3 nucleotide sequence: TGCGCCAGCAGCTTGGAACCGAATAGCAATCAGCCCCAGCATTTT. Translated, it gives CASSLEPNSNQPQHF. The chain uses TRBV5-1 and TRBJ1-5; D remains ambiguous. Looked up from germline, CDR1 is SGHRS and CDR2 is YFSETQ. V was shortened by 0 bases and J by 0 bases, with 7 bases between the two germline ends. There are 15 residues in the CDR3.

V is TRBV27 and J is TRBJ2-7, with a tentative D call TRBD2 (6 bases). Looked up from germline, CDR1 is MNHEY and CDR2 is SMNVEV (reference sequence). CDR3 length equals 13 residues. Trimming took off 2 bases at V and 7 bases at J, with 12 bases between the two ends. The CDR3 protein is CASSLNVGGEQYF. The DNA of the CDR3 is TGTGCCAGCAGTTTAAATGTGGGGGGAGAGCAGTACTTC.

This clonotype was seen many times. The chain's CDR3 is CASSSGQGAVETQYF. As DNA, the CDR3 is TGTGCCAGCAGTTCCGGTCAGGGGGCTGTAGAGACCCAGTACTTC. The chain recombines TRBV7-3 with TRBJ2-5; 8 nucleotides match TRBD1. V lost 6 bases, J lost 4 bases, and 10 bases stayed unmatched. The CDR3 sequence is 15 residues long. Germline V lookup: CDR1 SGHTA, CDR2 FQGTGA.

V usage is TRBV27 and J usage is TRBJ2-7, with 7 nucleotides matching TRBD2. The V gene's germline CDR1 is MNHEY and CDR2 SMNVEV (reference sequence). The junction had 3 bases not matched to a gene; V was cut back by 5 bases and J by 2 bases. The CDR3 contains 13 residues. CDR3 sequence reads: CASSGGDPYEQYF. DNA for the CDR3: TGTGCCAGCAGTGGGGGGGATCCCTACGAGCAGTACTTC.

This clonotype was seen a few times. CDR3 residues: CASSRLNEAFF. The DNA of the CDR3 is TGTGCCAGCAGTCGACTCAATGAAGCTTTCTTT. The V call is TRBV6-2 or TRBV6-3, the J call TRBJ1-1; unclear D gene. Trimming took off 5 bases at V and 7 bases at J, with 8 bases between the two ends. This CDR3 contains 11 residues. Germline V gene data show CDR1 as MNHEY and CDR2 as SVGEGT.

CDR3 sequence reads: CSVEDGSVGYTF. The CDR3 bases are TGCAGCGTTGAAGACGGGAGCGTTGGCTACACCTTC. The genes are TRBV29-1 and TRBJ1-2; D unclear. V was trimmed by 0 bases and J by 7 bases, leaving 9 bases between them. Germline-derived CDR1 and CDR2 are SQVTM and ANQGSEA. This CDR3 spans 12 amino acids. Looking up the rest from reference TRBV29-1 and TRBJ1-2 gives the full variable domain: SAVISQKPSRDICQRGTSLTIQCQVDSQVTMMFWYRQQPGQSLTLIATANQGSEATYESGFVIDKFPISRPNLTFSTLTVSNMSPEDSSIYLCSVEDGSVGYTFGSGTRLTVV.

Many counts were recorded for this clonotype. This chain uses TRBV7-9 with TRBJ2-3; no firm D call. CDR1 is SEHNR and CDR2 is FQNEAQ in the germline V gene (reference sequence). This CDR3 is 17 amino acids long. The V end was cut by 2 bases, the J end by 0 bases, with 15 bases between. This CDR3 reads CASSLLPLGPSTDTQYF. For the CDR3, the DNA is TGTGCCAGCAGCTTACTCCCCCTTGGACCGAGCACAGATACGCAGTATTTT.

The V call is TRBV7-2, the J call TRBJ1-3, with D unclear. Germline CDR1 is SGHTA and CDR2 is FQGNSA. Trimming removed 0 bases at V and 2 bases at J, with 11 bases between. CDR3 size: 16 residues. In nucleotides, the CDR3 is TGTGCCAGCAGCTTAGCGCCGAGTGAAGCTGGAAACACCATATATTTT. Protein sequence: CASSLAPSEAGNTIYF. Full variable domain (rest looked up from reference TRBV7-2 and TRBJ1-3): GAGVSQSPSNKVTEKGKDVELRCDPISGHTALYWYRQSLGQGLEFLIYFQGNSAPDKSGLPSDRFSAERTGGSVSTLTIQRTQQEDSAVYLCASSLAPSEAGNTIYFGEGSWLTVV.

This clonotype appeared a few times. The chain links TRBV3-1 to TRBJ2-7; D remains ambiguous. V lost 4 bases and J 3 bases, leaving 7 bases between the germline ends. CDR1 and CDR2 from the germline V gene are LGHDT and YNNKEL (reference sequence). CDR3 length: 12 amino acids. The CDR3 DNA is TGTGCCAGCAGCCGGACCCTCTACGAGCAGTACTTC. Protein product: CASSRTLYEQYF.

This clonotype has more than one count but fewer than ten. This rearrangement joins TRBV6-1 to TRBJ2-1; TRBD1 matches 8 bases. The CDR3 spans 14 residues. Germline assignment: CDR1 MNHNS and CDR2 SASEGT. Trimming took 8 bases from V and 2 from J; bases not matched to a gene: 5. The CDR3 DNA follows: TGTGCCAGCTTAACAGGGGGGCCCTACAATGAGCAGTTCTTC. Its translation is CASLTGGPYNEQFF.

This clonotype has more than one count but fewer than ten. V is TRBV20-1 and J is TRBJ2-3; possibly TRBD2 for D (5 bases). Germline V CDR1 and CDR2: DFQATT, SNEGSKA (reference sequence). Between the trimmed V and J ends, which lost 0 bases and 4 bases, there was a span of 17 bases. This CDR3 is built from 16 residues. CDR3 sequence reads: CSARDLTAVEADTQYF. The CDR3 coding sequence is TGCAGTGCTAGAGATCTAACAGCGGTAGAGGCAGATACGCAGTATTTT.

This clonotype appeared many times. V is TRBV18 and J is TRBJ2-5; 8 bases agree with TRBD2. The trim removed 5 bases at V and 1 base at J, leaving 3 bases unmatched. Germline CDR1 and CDR2: KGHSH and LQKENI. The CDR3 loop spans 14 amino acids. CDR3 nucleotides: TGTGCCAGCTCAGATCTAGCGGGCCAAGAGACCCAGTACTTC. This encodes CASSDLAGQETQYF.

The sample holds a few counts of this clonotype. The chain joins TRBV11-2 to TRBJ2-2; 7 bases line up with TRBD1. CDR3 length equals 16 residues. The trim removed 2 bases at V and 4 bases at J, leaving 7 bases unmatched. Germline assignment: CDR1 SGHAT and CDR2 FQNNGV. CDR3 bases: TGTGCCAGCAGCTTATTCCCAGGGGGAAGCACCGGGGAGCTGTTTTTT. This gives the protein CASSLFPGGSTGELFF.